This paragraph covers one TCR beta chain sequence. Its recognized antigen is unknown. Within one base of it there is no much larger clone, and no base qualities were kept. The library was built by means of the immunoSEQ multiplex PCR assay. For the multiplex PCR, a mixture combining 60 forward primers for TCR Vbeta segments and 13 reverse primers for TCR Jbeta segments was used. The CDR3 region of rearranged TCR beta genes was amplified from genomic DNA with a multiplex PCR assay. Amplified TCR beta libraries were sequenced as 87-base-pair reads on the Illumina HiSeq System. The authors processed their data as follows. A later analysis counted 65 million to 90 million unique TCR beta chains across the 550 to 800 repertoires, and some 12 million of these chains were shared by at least two donors. Raw reads were error-corrected and collapsed into unique sequences with a nearest-neighbor algorithm that merged closely related sequences to remove PCR and sequencing errors. V, D and J gene segments were assigned by aligning CDR3 sequences to IMGT reference sequences. Each retained sequence needed at least a six-nucleotide match to both a V gene segment and a J gene segment. A rearrangement was called productive if the CDR3 had no stop codons and remained in frame with V and J, and every other rearrangement was called non-productive. CDR3 was defined by IMGT convention, running from the second conserved V-encoded cysteine to the conserved J-encoded phenylalanine. In an earlier analysis of 500 to 650 of the donors, sequences lacking an unambiguous match to a single V gene segment were excluded. In an earlier analysis of approximately 500 of the donors, a V segment was called functional when productive rearrangements were above 56.7%, and segregating when the standard deviation between donors exceeded 5%. A statistical classification framework was built to diagnose cytomegalovirus status from the catalog of TCR beta chain sequences. A later analysis assigned V and J genes by comparing TCR nucleotide sequences with IMGT/GENE-DB human TR gene sequences. The TCRdist pipeline was used in a later analysis to assign CDR3 sequences and most-parsimonious VDJ recombination scenarios. In a later analysis, each TCR beta chain was defined by its CDR3 amino acid sequence together with its V-gene family, and reads without a unique V-gene family were excluded. In a later analysis, approximately 590 highly shared, low-generation-probability nucleotide sequences were removed to address suspected cross-contamination and a sequencing artifact. In a later analysis, a clonal expansion index was calculated for each public chain from normalized within-repertoire ranks of inferred template counts. Generation probabilities in a later analysis came from a VDJ recombination model fitted to out-of-frame rearrangements, and those results were checked against IGoR. In a later analysis, TCR-TCR, TCR-HLA and TCR-CMV co-occurrence was scored with hypergeometric tests, and a repertoire-size bias correction was applied to TCR pairs. To estimate false discovery rates, a later analysis permuted the HLA or CMV assignments 20 times. In a later analysis, co-occurring TCRs were grouped using DBSCAN, with TCRdist sequence similarity added in when clustering inside HLA-allele-positive subsets. Repertoires with fewer than 30,000 or more than 120,000 public chains were left out of co-occurrence clustering, as were five repertoires with anomalous nucleotide sharing. Drawn from immuneACCESS, this table holds only the in-frame rearrangements with V and J called that TCRdb kept. Clones are partly lost; checked studies trace under half to an unresolved V gene and leave the rest unexplained. V, J and clone size derive from that table, while D and trimming were established from the DNA sequence. The sample contains over 200,000 clones, 77% of them found a single time. Together, the top ten hold roughly 2.5% of the sample.

This sample is drawn from a study of cytomegalovirus exposure and HLA in healthy donors (dated by TCRdb to the late 2010s). About the study as a whole: In an earlier analysis of approximately 500 of the donors, 276 Gb of sequence data and approximately 100 million unique TCR beta sequences from about 190 million T cells were reported. Typing coverage varied by locus: roughly 620-640 donors for A, B, C, DRB1 and DQB1; roughly 510 for DQA1; about 600 for DPA1; 400 to 480 for DPB1. The study profiled the T cell repertoires of under 850 subjects by immunosequencing and related them to cytomegalovirus serostatus. HLA typing covered class I and class II loci at four-digit resolution. To predict cytomegalovirus infection status, the study combined high-throughput TCR immunosequencing, statistical association of individual TCRs with disease status, and machine learning. Rather than drawing on any new phenotypic data, the later analysis identified candidate immune exposures from TCR beta sequences and the way those sequences occurred across donors. In addition to the first cohort of 650 to 750 subjects, a separate validation cohort of 100 to 150 different subjects was used. Every discovery cohort repertoire had been produced on one sequencing platform. Of the roughly 400 genotyped donors, 75% to 85% were placed in the genetic ancestry cluster associated with self-reported Caucasian donors. About 320 gigabases of sequencing data and some 85 million unique TCR sequences were included in an early release covering several hundred HLA-typed donors. Among almost 400 genotyped donors of the cohort, an average of 235,054 unique TCR beta nucleotide sequences were sequenced per donor, roughly 18% of them non-productive. A later genetic analysis used genome-wide SNP genotypes for about three fifths of the 666 donors, treating that subset as a discovery cohort. The aim of the study was to test whether cataloging public T cell receptors could identify signatures of past pathogen exposure. Alongside the repertoire data, information on donor age, sex, ethnicity and CMV serostatus was compiled. In an earlier analysis of a few hundred of the donors, high-throughput TCR beta sequencing was used to judge whether each TCR beta V gene segment behaved as functional or pseudogenic. Because of strong linkage in the cohort, 5 or 6 DR-DQ haplotypes were treated as single units for association and clustering. A later analysis re-analyzed previously published TCR beta repertoires from about 730 donors and added high-resolution HLA genotyping to study TCR occurrence patterns.

Summary of the overall study and its limitations: In both the original and validation cohorts, the classifier was reported to diagnose cytomegalovirus status with high specificity and sensitivity. Some 15 rarely observed V segments, including chromosome 9 orphons, were excluded from the earlier analysis of approximately 500 of the donors because counts were too low. Correlated functional status among segregating V segments might reflect linkage disequilibrium, but an unknown experimental factor could not be ruled out. The only immune exposure information available for the cohort was CMV serostatus. HLA typing was unavailable for some donors at each locus, so association tests used only the typed subset. The authors suggested that the approach could potentially be generalized to other disease states and immunological phenotypes. An earlier analysis of approximately 500 of the donors showed that most TCR beta V segments appeared in productive rearrangements either about 90% or about 30% of the time, which broadly matched IMGT annotations. Only TCR beta chains were sequenced in this cohort, and the absence of alpha or paired-chain data limited detectable features. Several of the top co-occurrence clusters appeared to be linked to parvovirus B19, influenza, CMV and Epstein-Barr virus, according to a later analysis. Most TCR sequences were seen in very few donors, while some public TCRs were found in many individuals. Compared with the approximately 700-donor mean, donors in an Asian-associated ancestry cluster had fewer N-insertions in productive TCRs, according to a later genetic analysis. The study gave a list of about 160 TCR beta chains associated with cytomegalovirus. The sequencing pipeline was judged likely to have produced a cluster of highly shared sequence variants as a technical artifact. A later genetic analysis associated a missense DCLRE1C variant with V-gene and J-gene trimming of TCR beta chains, and an independent cohort replicated the association. A further reported finding was that TCR beta sequences accurately predicted the HLA-A and HLA-B alleles for most subjects in the first cohort. In a later analysis, most CMV-associated TCR beta chains were found to appear HLA-restricted, with HLA associations seemingly driven largely by CMV exposure. According to a later analysis, TCR association rates differed among HLA loci, with DRB1 alleles showing the most associated TCRs and HLA-C alleles showing the fewest. A later analysis found that HLA-associated TCR beta chains were more clonally expanded and had lower generation probabilities than equally common non-associated chains. Strong co-occurrence of HLA alleles, especially DR and DQ, made assigning TCR associations to individual alleles difficult. Roughly uniform sequencing depth across donors was assumed in presence/absence analyses, although this assumption may not hold. Three of the identified cytomegalovirus-associated TCR beta chains were confirmed in vitro to be specific for cytomegalovirus antigens. At a false discovery rate of 0.05, a later analysis linked some 18,000 TCR beta sequences to specific HLA alleles.

In total, approximately 700 healthy bone marrow donors made up the cohort. All cohort members were sampled while nominally healthy, although unrecorded immune exposures were likely present. The donor tested CMV seropositive, placing the donor among the roughly 300 seropositive members of the cohort. A peripheral blood sample was provided by each donor, and peripheral blood mononuclear cells were used for TCR beta sequencing. The Qiagen DNeasy Blood Extraction Kit was used to extract genomic DNA from the blood cell samples. The source material was PBMCs. The TCR comes from an older woman in good health and CMV-seropositive.

In nucleotides, the sequence is TGTGCCAGCAGCGTAGCCCCCCGCGCGGGGCAAGAGACCCAGTACTTC. This gives the protein CASSVAPRAGQETQYF. Recombination joined TRBV9 with TRBJ2-5; the D segment could be TRBD2, given 6 matching bases. V drops 0 bases and J drops 2 bases, leaving 14 bases in between. The germline V gene sets CDR1 to SGDLS and CDR2 to YYNGEE. The CDR3 numbers 16 residues from cysteine through phenylalanine. The DNA shown is the 48-base CDR3, in frame from base 1.